The sequence of this TCR beta chain was determined in a study of OX40 agonist ivuxolimab in advanced cancers. About the study: Dose-escalation patients' cancers were hepatocellular carcinoma, melanoma, renal cell or head and neck cancer. Partial responses were observed in three patients, of whom one had hepatocellular carcinoma and two had cutaneous melanoma.

The repertoire was sequenced with immunoSEQ multiplex PCR; TCRdb's copy has only in-frame clones and lacks some. The sample includes 55,000 to 70,000 clones, 80% to 90% seen only once; the top ten take about 0.95%. The CDR3 runs to 11 residues. Trimming took off 5 bases at V and 6 bases at J, with 6 bases between the two ends. CDR1 and CDR2 from the germline V gene are SGHTS and YDEGEE. Study conclusions and caveats: No determination was made of the antigen specificity of the expanded peripheral T cells.

Of note for this clone: The antigen is unknown.

The V and J genes are TRBV5-8 and TRBJ2-4; no firm D call. The clonotype comes from an adult with an advanced solid tumor such as melanoma, head and neck, liver or kidney cancer. Sequences were derived from CD4+ or CD8+ T cells sorted from blood, sampled in a trial of the OX40 agonist ivuxolimab. CDR3 sequence reads: CASSYTNIQYF. DNA of the CDR3: TGTGCCAGCAGTTATACAAACATTCAGTACTTC.